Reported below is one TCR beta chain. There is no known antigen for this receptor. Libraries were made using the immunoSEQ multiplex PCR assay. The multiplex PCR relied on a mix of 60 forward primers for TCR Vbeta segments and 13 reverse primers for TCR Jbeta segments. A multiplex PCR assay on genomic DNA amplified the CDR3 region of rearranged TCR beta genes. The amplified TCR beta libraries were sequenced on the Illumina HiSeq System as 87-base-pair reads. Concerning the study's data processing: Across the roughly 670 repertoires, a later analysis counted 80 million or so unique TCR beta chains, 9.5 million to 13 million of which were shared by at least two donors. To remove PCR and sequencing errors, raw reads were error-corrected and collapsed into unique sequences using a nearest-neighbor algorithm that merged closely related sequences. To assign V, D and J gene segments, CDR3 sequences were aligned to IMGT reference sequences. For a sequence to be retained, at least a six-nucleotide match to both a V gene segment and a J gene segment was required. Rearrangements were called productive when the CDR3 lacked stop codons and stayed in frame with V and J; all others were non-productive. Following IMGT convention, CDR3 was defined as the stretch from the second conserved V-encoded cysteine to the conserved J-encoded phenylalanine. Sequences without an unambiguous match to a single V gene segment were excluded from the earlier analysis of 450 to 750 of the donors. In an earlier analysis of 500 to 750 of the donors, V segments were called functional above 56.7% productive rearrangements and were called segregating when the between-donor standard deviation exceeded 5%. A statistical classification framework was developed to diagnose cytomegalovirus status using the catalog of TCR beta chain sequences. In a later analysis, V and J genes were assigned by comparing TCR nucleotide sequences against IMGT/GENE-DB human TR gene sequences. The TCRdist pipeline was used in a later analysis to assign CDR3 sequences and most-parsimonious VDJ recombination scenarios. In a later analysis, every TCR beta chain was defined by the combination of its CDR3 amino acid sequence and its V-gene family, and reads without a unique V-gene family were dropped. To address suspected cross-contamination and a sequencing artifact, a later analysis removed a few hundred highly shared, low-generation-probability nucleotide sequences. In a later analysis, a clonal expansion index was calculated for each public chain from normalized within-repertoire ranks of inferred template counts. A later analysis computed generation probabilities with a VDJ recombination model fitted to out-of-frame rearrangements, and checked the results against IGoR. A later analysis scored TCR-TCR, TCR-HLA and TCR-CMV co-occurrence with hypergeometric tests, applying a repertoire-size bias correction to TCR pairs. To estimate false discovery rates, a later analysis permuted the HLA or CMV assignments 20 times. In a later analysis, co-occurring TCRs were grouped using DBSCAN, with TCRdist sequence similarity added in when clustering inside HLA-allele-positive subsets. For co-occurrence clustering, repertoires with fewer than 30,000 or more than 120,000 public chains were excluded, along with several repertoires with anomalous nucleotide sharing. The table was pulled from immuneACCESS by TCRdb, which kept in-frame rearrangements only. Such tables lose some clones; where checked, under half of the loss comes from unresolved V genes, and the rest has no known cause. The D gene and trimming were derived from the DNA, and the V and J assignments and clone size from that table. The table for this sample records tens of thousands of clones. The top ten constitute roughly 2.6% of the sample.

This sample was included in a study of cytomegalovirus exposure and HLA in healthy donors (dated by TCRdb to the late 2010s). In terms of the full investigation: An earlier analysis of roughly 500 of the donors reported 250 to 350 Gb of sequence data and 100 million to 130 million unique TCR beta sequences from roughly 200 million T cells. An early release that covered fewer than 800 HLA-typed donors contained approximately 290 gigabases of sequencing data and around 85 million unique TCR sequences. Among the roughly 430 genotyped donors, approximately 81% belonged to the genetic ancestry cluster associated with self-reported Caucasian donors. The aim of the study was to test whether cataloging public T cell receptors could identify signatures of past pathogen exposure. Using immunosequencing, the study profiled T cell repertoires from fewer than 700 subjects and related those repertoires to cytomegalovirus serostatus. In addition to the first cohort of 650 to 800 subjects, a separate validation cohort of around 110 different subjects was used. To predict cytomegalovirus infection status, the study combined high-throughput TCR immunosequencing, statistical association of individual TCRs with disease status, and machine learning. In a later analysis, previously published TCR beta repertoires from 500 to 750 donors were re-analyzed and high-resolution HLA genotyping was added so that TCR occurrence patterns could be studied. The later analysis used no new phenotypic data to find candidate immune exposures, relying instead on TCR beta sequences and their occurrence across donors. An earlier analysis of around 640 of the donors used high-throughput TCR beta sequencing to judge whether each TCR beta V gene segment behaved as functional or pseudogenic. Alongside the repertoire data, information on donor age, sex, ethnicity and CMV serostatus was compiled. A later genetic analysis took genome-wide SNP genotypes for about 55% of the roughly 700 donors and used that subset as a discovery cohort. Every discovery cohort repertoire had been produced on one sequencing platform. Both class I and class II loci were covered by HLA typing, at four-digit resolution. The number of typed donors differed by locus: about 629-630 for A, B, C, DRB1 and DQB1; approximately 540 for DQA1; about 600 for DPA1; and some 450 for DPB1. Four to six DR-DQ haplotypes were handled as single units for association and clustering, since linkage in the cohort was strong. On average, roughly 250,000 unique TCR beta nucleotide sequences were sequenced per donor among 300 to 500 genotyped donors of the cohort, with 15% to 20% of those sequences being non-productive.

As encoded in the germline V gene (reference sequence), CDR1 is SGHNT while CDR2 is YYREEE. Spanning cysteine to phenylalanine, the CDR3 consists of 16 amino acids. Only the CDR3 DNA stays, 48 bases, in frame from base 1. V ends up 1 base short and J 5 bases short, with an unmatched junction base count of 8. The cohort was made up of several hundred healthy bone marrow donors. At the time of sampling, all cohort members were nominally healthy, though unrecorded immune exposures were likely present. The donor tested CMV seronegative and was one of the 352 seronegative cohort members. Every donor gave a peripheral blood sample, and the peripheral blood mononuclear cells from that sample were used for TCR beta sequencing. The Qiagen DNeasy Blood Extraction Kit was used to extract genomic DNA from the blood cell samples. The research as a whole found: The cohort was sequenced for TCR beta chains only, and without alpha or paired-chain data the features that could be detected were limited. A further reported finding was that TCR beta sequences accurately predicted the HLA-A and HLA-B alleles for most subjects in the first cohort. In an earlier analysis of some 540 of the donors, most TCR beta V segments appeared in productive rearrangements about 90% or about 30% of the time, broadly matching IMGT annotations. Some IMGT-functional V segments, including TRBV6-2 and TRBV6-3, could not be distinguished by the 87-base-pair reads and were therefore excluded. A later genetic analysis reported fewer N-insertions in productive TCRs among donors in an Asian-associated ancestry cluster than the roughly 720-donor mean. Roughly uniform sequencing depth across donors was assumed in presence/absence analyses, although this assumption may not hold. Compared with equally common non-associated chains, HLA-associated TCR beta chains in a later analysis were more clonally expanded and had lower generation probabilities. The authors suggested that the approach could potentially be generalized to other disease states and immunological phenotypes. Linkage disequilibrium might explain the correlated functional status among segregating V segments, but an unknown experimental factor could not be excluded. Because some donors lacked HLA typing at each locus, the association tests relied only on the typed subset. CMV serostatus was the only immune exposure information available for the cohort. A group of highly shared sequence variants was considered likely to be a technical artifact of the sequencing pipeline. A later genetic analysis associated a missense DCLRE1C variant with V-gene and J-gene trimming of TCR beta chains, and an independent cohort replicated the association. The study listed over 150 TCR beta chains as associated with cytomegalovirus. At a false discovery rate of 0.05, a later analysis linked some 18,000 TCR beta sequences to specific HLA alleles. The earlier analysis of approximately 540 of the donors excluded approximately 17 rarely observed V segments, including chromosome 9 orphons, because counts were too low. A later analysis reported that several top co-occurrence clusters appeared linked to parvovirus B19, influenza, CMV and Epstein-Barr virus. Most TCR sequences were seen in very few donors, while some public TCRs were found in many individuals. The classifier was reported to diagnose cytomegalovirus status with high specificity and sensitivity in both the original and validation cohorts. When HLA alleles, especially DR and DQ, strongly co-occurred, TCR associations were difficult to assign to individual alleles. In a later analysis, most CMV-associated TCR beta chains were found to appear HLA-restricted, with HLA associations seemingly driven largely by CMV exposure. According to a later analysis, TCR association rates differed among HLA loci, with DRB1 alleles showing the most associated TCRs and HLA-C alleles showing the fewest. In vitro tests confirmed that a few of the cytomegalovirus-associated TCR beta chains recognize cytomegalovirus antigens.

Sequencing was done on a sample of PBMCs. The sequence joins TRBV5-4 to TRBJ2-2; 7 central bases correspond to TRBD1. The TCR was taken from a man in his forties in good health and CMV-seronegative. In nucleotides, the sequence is TGTGCCAGCAGCTTGCCGAAGGGGGCTGGGACCGGGGAGCTGTTTTTT. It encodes CASSLPKGAGTGELFF.